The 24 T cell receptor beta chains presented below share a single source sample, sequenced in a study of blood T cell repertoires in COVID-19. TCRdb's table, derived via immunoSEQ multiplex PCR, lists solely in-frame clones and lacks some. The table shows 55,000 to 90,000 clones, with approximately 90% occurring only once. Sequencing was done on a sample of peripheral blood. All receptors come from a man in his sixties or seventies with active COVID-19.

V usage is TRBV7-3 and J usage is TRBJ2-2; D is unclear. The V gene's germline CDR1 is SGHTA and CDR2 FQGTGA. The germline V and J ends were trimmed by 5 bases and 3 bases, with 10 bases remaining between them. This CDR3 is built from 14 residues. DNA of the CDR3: TGTGCCAGCAGCACTCTCCGGGACACCGGGGAGCTGTTTTTT. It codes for CASSTLRDTGELFF.

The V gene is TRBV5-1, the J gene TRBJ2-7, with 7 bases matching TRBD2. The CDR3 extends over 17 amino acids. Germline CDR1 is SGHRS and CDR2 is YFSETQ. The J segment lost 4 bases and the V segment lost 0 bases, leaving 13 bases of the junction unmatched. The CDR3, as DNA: TGCGCCAGCAGCTTGGGCCCCTCTGGGGGGGGTACGTACGAGCAGTACTTC. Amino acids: CASSLGPSGGGTYEQYF.

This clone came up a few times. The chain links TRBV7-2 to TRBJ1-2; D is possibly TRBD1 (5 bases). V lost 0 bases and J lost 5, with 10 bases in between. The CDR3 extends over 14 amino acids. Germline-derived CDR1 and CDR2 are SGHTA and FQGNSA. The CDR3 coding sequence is TGTGCCAGCAGCTTAGCGGGGACTCAGTATGGCTACACCTTC. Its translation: CASSLAGTQYGYTF.

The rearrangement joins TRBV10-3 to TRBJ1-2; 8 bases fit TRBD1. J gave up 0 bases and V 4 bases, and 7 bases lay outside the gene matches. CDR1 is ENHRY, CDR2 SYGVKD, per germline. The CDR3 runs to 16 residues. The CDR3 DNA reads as TGTGCCATCAGTGCGGGCCAGGGGGCCACTAACTATGGCTACACCTTC. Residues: CAISAGQGATNYGYTF.

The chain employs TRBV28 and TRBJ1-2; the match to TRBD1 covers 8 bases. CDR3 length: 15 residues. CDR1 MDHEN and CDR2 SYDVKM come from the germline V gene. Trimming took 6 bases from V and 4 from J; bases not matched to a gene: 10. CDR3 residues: CASRTQGARGYGYTF. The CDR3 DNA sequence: TGTGCCAGCAGGACTCAGGGGGCGCGCGGCTATGGCTACACCTTC.

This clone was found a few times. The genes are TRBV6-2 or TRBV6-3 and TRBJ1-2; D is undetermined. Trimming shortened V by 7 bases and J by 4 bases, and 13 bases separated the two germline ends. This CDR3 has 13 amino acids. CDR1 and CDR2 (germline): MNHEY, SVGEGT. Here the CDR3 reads CASTPRGSYGYTF. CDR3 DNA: TGTGCCAGCACCCCGCGGGGATCCTATGGCTACACCTTC.

The CDR3 nucleotides read TGTGCCAGCAGTTACGGGCCTAGCGGCAGTGTCAATGAGCAGTTCTTC. It encodes CASSYGPSGSVNEQFF. This rearrangement joins TRBV6-5 to TRBJ2-1; TRBD2 aligns across 7 bases. The V gene end was trimmed by 2 bases and the J gene end by 6 bases; junction bases not matched to a gene: 10. Germline loops: CDR1 MNHEY, CDR2 SVGAGI. The CDR3 is made up of 16 amino acids.

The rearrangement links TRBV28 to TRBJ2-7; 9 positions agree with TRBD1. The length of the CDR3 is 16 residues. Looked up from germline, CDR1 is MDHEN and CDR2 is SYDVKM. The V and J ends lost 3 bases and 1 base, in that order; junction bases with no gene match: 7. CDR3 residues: CASSFPDRGGSYEQYF. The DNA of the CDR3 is TGTGCCAGCAGTTTCCCGGACAGGGGCGGATCCTACGAGCAGTACTTC.

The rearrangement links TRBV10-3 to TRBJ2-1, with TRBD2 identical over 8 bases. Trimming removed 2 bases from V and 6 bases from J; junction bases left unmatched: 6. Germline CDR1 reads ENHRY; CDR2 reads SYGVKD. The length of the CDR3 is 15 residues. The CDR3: CAISEELAGVNEQFF. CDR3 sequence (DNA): TGTGCCATCAGTGAGGAGCTAGCGGGTGTCAATGAGCAGTTCTTC.

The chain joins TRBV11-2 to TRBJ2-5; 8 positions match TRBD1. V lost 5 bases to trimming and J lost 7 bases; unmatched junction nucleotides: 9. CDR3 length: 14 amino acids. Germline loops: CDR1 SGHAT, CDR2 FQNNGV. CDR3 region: CASSALQGVGTQYF. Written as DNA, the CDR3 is TGTGCCAGCAGCGCCCTACAGGGGGTGGGGACCCAGTACTTC.

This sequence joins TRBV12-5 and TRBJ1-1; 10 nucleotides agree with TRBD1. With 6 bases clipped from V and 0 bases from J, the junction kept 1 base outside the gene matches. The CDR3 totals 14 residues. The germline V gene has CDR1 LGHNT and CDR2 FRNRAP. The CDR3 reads CASGTGGLNTEAFF. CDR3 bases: TGTGCTAGTGGGACAGGGGGCTTGAACACTGAAGCTTTCTTT. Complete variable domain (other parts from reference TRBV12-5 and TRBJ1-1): DARVTQTPRHKVTEMGQEVTMRCQPILGHNTVFWYRQTMMQGLELLAYFRNRAPLDDSGMPKDRFSAEMPDATLATLKIQPSEPRDSAVYFCASGTGGLNTEAFFGQGTRLTVV.

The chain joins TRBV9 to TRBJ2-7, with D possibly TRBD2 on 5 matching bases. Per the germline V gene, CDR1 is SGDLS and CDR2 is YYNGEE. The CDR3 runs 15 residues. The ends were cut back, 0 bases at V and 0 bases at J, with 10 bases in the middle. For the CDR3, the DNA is TGTGCCAGCAGCGTAGCCCCGGACTCCTCCTACGAGCAGTACTTC. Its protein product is CASSVAPDSSYEQYF.

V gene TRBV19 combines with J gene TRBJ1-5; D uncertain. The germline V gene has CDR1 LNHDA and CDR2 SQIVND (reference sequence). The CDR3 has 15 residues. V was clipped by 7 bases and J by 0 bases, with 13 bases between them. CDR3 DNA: TGTGCCAGTACCCCGACAAGAAATAGCAATCAGCCCCAGCATTTT. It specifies CASTPTRNSNQPQHF.

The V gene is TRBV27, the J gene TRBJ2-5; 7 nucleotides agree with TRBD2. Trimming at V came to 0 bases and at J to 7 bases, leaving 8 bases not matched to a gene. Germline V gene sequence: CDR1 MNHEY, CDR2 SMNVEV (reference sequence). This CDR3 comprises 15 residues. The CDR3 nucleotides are TGTGCCAGCAGTTTATCGGGAGGGACGGGGGTGACCCAGTACTTC. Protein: CASSLSGGTGVTQYF.

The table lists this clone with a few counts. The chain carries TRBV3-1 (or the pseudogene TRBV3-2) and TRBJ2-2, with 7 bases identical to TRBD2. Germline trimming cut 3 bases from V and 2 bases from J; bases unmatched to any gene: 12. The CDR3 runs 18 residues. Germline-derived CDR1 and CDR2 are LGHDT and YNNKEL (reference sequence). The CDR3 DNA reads TGTGCCAGCAGCCAGTGGGCCCGGACTAGGGGAAACACCGGGGAGCTGTTTTTT. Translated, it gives CASSQWARTRGNTGELFF.

The CDR3 DNA reads as TGCAGCGCAGCGACAGGAGTTGGTCAGCCCCAGCATTTT. Translated, it gives CSAATGVGQPQHF. The chain combines TRBV29-1 with TRBJ1-5; maybe TRBD1 (6 bases). Trimming took 7 bases from V and 6 from J, leaving 16 bases between them. The V gene's germline CDR1 is SQVTM and CDR2 ANQGSEA. The CDR3 consists of 13 residues.

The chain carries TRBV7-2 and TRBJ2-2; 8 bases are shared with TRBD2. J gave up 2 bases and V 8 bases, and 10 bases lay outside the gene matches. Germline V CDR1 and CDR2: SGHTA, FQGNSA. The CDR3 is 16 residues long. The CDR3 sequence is CASWHGGVSNTGELFF. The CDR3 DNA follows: TGTGCCAGCTGGCACGGGGGGGTTTCAAACACCGGGGAGCTGTTTTTT.

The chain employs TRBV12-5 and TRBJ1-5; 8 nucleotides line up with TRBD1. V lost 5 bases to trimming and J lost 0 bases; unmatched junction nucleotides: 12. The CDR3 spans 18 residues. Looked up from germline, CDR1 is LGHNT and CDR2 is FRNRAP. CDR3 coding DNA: TGTGCTAGTGGTCCTCAGGGGGCGCGCGGATATAGCAATCAGCCCCAGCATTTT. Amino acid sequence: CASGPQGARGYSNQPQHF.

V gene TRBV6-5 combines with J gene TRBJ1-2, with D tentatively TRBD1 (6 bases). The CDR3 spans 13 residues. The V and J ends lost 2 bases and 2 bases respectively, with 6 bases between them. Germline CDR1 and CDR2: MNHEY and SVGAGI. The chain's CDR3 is CASSYTGNYGYTF. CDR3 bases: TGTGCCAGCAGTTACACAGGGAACTATGGCTACACCTTC.

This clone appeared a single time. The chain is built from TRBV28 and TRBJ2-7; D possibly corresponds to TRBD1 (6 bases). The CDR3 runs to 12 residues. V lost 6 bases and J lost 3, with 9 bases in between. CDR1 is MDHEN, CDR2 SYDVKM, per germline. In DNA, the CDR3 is TGTGCCAGCAGCCAACAGGGCTACGAGCAGTACTTC. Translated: CASSQQGYEQYF.

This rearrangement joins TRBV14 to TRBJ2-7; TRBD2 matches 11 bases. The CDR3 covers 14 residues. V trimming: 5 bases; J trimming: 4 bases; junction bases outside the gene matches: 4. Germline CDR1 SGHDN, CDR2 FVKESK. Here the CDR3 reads CASSTLAGVYEQYF. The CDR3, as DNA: TGTGCCAGCAGCACACTAGCGGGAGTTTACGAGCAGTACTTC. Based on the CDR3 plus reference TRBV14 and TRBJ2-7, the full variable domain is EAGVTQFPSHSVIEKGQTVTLRCDPISGHDNLYWYRRVMGKEIKFLLHFVKESKQDESGMPNNRFLAERTGGTYSTLKVQPAELEDSGVYFCASSTLAGVYEQYFGPGTRLTVT.

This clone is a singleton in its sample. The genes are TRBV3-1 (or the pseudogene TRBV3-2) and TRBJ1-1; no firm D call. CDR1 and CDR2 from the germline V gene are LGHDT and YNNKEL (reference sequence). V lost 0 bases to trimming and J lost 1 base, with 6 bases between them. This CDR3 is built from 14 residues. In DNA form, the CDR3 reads TGTGCCAGCAGCCAAGATGGGCCGAACACTGAAGCTTTCTTT. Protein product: CASSQDGPNTEAFF.

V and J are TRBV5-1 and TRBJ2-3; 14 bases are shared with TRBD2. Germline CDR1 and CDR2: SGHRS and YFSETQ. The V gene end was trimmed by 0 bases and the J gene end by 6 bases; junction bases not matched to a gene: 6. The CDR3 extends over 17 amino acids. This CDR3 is CASSLGLAGGTPDTQYF. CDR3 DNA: TGCGCCAGCAGCTTGGGACTAGCGGGGGGGACGCCGGATACGCAGTATTTT.

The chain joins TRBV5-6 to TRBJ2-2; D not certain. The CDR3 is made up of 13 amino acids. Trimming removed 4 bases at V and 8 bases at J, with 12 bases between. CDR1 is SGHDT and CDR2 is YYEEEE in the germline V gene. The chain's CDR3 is CASSPGFRGELFF. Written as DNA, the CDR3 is TGTGCCAGCAGCCCCGGTTTTCGAGGGGAGCTGTTTTTT.